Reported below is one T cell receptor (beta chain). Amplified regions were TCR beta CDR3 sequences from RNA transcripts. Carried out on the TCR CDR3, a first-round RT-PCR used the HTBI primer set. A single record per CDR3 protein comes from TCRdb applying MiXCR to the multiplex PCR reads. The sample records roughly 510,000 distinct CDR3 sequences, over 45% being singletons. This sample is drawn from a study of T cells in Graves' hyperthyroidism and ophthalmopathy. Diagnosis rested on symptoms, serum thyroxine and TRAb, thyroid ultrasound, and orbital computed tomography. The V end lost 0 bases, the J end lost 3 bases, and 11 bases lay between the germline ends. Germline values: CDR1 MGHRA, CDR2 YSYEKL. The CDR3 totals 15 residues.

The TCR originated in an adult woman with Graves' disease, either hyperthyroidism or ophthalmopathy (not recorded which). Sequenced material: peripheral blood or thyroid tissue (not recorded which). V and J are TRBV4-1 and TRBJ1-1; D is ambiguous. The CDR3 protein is CASSQDPRRDTEAFF. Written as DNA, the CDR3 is TGCGCCAGCAGCCAAGACCCCAGGCGGGACACTGAAGCTTTCTTT.